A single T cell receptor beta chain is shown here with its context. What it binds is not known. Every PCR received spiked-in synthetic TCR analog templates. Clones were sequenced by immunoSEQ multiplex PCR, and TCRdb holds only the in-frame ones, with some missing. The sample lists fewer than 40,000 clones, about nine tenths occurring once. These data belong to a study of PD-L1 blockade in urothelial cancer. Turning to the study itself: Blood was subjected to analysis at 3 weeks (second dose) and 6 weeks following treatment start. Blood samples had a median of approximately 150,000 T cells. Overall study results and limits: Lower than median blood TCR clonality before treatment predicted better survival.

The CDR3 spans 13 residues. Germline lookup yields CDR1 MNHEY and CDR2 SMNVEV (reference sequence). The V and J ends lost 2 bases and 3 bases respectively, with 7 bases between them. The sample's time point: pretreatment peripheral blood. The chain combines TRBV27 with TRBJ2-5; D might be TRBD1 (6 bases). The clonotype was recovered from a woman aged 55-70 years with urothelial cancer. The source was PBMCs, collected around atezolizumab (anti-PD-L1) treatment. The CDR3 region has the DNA TGTGCCAGCAGTTTAAACAGGGAAGAGACCCAGTACTTC. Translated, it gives CASSLNREETQYF.